A selection of T cell receptor beta chains follows, all from one sample in a study of early T cells in non-severe SARS-CoV-2 infection. TCRdb passed the 5' RACE reads through MiXCR, listing each CDR3 protein once. This sample has 50,000 to 65,000 distinct CDR3 sequences; 20% occur once, and the top ten carry 16%. The material was whole blood, obtained at baseline. These receptor sequences come from an adult who was a healthcare worker with PCR-confirmed SARS-CoV-2 infection or an uninfected control (not recorded which). Both conserved end residues are part of each CDR3. The D gene is left open where the match is weak. Size tells how often a clone was seen (once, few, many) or the class of an expanded clone, and some rows leave it out.

V gene	clone size	J gene	D gene	CDR3 DNA	CDR3 protein
TRBV29-1	.	TRBJ2-4	TRBD2	TGCAGCGTGGGGAGGGGTGATATTCAGTACTTC	CSVGRGDIQYF
TRBV11-2	few	TRBJ2-1	TRBD1	TGTGCCAGCAGCTTAGCGCCAGGGGGCCGGAATGAGCAGTTCTTC	CASSLAPGGRNEQFF
TRBV7-9	few	TRBJ2-7	.	TGTGCCAGCAGCCACCCCAGGGTTTCCTACGAGCAGTACTTC	CASSHPRVSYEQYF
TRBV11-3	.	TRBJ2-3	.	TGTGCCTCCTCACAGTTTCGCACAGATACGCAGTATTTT	CASSQFRTDTQYF
TRBV18	few	TRBJ2-7	.	TGTGCCAGCTCAAGCATGGGGCGAGGCGAGCAGTACTTC	CASSSMGRGEQYF
TRBV5-5	.	TRBJ2-7	.	TGTGCCAGCAGCTACCGGGCCTCTCGGGAGCAGTACTTC	CASSYRASREQYF
TRBV13	once	TRBJ1-1	.	TGTGCCAGCAGCCTACCCCTGGCCGCAGCTTTCTTT	CASSLPLAAAFF
TRBV5-6	few	TRBJ2-7	.	TGTGCCAGCAGCGCGGAGGTGGGCCCCCCCGGCGAGCAGTACTTC	CASSAEVGPPGEQYF
TRBV28	few	TRBJ1-4	TRBD1	TGTGCCAGCAGTTCCCTCGGGACAGGGAATGAAAAACTGTTTTTT	CASSSLGTGNEKLFF
TRBV12-3/TRBV12-4	.	TRBJ1-6	.	TGTGCCAGCAGCAGATCCGGGACTGGGAAGCTCTTTGGAGATTCACCCCTCCACTTT	CASSRSGTGKLFGDSPLHF
TRBV7-3	few	TRBJ2-1	.	TGTGCCAGCAGCTGGCAGCAGGGCAATGAGCAGTTCTTC	CASSWQQGNEQFF
TRBV5-4	.	TRBJ2-3	TRBD2	TGTGCCGCCAGCCAGCGGGGGGGCCTGGGCACAGATACGCAGTATTTT	CAASQRGGLGTDTQYF
TRBV2	many	TRBJ1-4	TRBD1	TGTGCCAGCCGTCTCGAGGGGGCATATGAAAAACTGTTTTTT	CASRLEGAYEKLFF